This T cell receptor beta chain was sequenced in a study of T-cell memory formation after mild COVID-19. The authors produced TCR alpha and TCR beta cDNA libraries with sample barcodes and UMIs by 5'RACE using constant-segment primers. A single record per CDR3 protein comes from TCRdb applying MiXCR to the 5' RACE reads. The sample shows 80,000 to 95,000 distinct CDR3 sequences, approximately 25% of them seen only once. V dropped 2 bases and J dropped 8 bases, with 9 bases sitting between them. In germline, CDR1 is MNHEY, CDR2 SVGEGT. The CDR3 totals 12 residues. There are a few counts of this clonotype.

The receptor was isolated from a man younger than 35 who had mild COVID-19 (a few samples of this study predate the infection). Cell type and time point are not known. Sequencing input: PBMCs or a T cell subset sorted from them (not recorded which). V gene TRBV6-2 or TRBV6-3 combines with J gene TRBJ1-2; D might be TRBD1 (6 bases). CDR3 amino acids: CASSYRGNGYTF. The CDR3 DNA is TGTGCCAGCAGTTACAGGGGGAACGGCTACACCTTC.